This record concerns one T cell receptor (beta chain) sequence. The protocol was immunoSEQ multiplex PCR, while the TCRdb copy is restricted to in-frame clones and leaves out a portion. Of some 200,000 clones listed, 84% are singletons. Germline V gives CDR1 LGHNA, CDR2 YNFKEQ. V lost 0 bases to trimming and J lost 3 bases; unmatched junction nucleotides: 4. This CDR3 is 16 amino acids long. These data are taken from a study of blood T cell repertoires in COVID-19. This clonotype originated in a woman of 80 years or more with COVID-19, enrolled during active disease. Sequencing was performed on peripheral blood. The rearrangement uses TRBV4-2 and TRBJ2-5; 10 positions agree with TRBD2. The CDR3 DNA follows: TGTGCCAGCAGCCAAGACCCTAGCGGGGGAAAAGAGACCCAGTACTTC. Translating gives CASSQDPSGGKETQYF.